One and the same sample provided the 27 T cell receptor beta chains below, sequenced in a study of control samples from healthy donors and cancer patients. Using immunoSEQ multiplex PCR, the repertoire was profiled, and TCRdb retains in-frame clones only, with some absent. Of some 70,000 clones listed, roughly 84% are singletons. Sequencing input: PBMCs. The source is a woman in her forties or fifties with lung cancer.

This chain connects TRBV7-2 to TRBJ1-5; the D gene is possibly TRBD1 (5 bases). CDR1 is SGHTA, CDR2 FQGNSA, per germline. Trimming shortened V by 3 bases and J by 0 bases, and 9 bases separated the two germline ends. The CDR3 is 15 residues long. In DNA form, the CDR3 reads TGTGCCAGCAGCTTTTCGACAGCTAGCAATCAGCCCCAGCATTTT. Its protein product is CASSFSTASNQPQHF.

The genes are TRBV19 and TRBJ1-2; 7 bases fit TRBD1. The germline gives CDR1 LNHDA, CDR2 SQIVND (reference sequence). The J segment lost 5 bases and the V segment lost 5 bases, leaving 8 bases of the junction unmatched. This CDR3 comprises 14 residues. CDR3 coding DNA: TGTGCCAGTAGTTCCGGGACAGAGTTTTATGGCTACACCTTC. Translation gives CASSSGTEFYGYTF.

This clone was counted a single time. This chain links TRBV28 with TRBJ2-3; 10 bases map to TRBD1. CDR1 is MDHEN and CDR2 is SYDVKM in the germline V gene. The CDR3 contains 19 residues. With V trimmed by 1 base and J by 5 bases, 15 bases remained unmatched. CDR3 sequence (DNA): TGTGCCAGCAGTTTATTCCCTCCTCGGGGACAGGGGCGGGGAGATACGCAGTATTTT. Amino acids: CASSLFPPRGQGRGDTQYF.

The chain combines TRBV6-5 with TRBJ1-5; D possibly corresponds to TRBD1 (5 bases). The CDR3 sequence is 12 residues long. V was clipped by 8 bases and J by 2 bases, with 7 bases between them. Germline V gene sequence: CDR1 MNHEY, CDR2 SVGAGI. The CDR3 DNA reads TGTGCCAGCGTGGGACGCAATCAGCCCCAGCATTTT. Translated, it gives CASVGRNQPQHF.

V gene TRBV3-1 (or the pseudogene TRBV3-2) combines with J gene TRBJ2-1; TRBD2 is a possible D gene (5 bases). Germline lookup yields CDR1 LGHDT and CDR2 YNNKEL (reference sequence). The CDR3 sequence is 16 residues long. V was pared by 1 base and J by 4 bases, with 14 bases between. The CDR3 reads CASSQGLGKEYNEQFF. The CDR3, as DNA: TGTGCCAGCAGCCAAGGACTCGGGAAGGAGTACAATGAGCAGTTCTTC.

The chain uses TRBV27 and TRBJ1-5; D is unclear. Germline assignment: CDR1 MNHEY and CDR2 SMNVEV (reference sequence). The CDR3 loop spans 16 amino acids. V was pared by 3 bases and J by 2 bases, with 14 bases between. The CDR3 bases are TGTGCCAGCAGTTTGGTGGGAGGGCCGGGCAATCAGCCCCAGCATTTT. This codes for CASSLVGGPGNQPQHF.

The CDR3 DNA reads as TGTGCCAGCAGCCAAGGAAGCGGGTTCTCCTACGAGCAGTACTTC. Translating it yields CASSQGSGFSYEQYF. The chain joins TRBV3-1 (or the pseudogene TRBV3-2) to TRBJ2-7; tentative D call: TRBD2 (6 bases). Trimming pared 1 base from V and 0 bases from J, leaving 10 bases between. This CDR3 is built from 15 residues. CDR1 and CDR2 from the germline V gene are LGHDT and YNNKEL (reference sequence).

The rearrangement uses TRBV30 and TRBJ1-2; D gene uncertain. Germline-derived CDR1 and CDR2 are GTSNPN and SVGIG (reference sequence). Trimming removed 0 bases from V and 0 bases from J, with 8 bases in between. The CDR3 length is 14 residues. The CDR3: CAWSVTRTNYGYTF. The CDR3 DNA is TGTGCCTGGAGTGTAACCAGAACTAACTATGGCTACACCTTC.

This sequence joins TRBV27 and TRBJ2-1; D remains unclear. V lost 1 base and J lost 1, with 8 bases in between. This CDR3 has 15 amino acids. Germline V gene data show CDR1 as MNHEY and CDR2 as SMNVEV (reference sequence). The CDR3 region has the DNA TGTGCCAGCAGTTTATTAAATCCATCCTACAATGAGCAGTTCTTC. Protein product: CASSLLNPSYNEQFF.

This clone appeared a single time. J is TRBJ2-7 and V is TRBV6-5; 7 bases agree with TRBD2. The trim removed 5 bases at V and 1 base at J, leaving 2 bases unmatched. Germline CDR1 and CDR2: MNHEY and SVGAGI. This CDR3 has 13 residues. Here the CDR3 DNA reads TGTGCCAGCAGTAGGCGGGAGTCCTACGAGCAGTACTTC. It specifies CASSRRESYEQYF.

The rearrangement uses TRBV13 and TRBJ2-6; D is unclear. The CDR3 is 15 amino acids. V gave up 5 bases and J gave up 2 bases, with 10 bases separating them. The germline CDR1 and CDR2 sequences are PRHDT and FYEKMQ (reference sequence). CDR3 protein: CASSQSATGANVLTF. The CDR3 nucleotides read TGTGCCAGCAGCCAATCAGCGACTGGGGCCAACGTCCTGACTTTC. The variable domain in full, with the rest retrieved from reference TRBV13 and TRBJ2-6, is AAGVIQSPRHLIKEKRETATLKCYPIPRHDTVYWYQQGPGQDPQFLISFYEKMQSDKGSIPDRFSAQQFSDYHSELNMSSLELGDSALYFCASSQSATGANVLTFGAGSRLTVL.

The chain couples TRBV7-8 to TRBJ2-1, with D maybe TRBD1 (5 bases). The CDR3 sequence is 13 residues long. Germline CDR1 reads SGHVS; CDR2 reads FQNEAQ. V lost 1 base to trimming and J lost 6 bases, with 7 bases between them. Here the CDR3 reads CASSLGQGNEQFF. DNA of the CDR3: TGTGCCAGCAGCTTAGGGCAGGGCAATGAGCAGTTCTTC.

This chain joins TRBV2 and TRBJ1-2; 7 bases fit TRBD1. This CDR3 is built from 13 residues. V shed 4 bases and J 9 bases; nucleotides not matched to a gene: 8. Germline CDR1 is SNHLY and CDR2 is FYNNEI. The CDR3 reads CASSADRVDRYTF. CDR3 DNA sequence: TGTGCCAGCAGTGCCGACAGGGTGGATCGCTACACCTTC.

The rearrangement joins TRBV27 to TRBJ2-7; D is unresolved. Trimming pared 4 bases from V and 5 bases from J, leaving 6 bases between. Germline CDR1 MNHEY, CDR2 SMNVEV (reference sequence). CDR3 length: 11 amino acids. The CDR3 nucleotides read TGTGCCAGCAGTTCCCGAAACGAGCAGTACTTC. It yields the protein CASSSRNEQYF.

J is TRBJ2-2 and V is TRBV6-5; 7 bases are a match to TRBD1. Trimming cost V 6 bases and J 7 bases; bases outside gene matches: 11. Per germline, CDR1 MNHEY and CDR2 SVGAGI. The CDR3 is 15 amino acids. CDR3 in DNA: TGTGCCAGCAGCTCTAGACAGGGAAGGATCGGGGAGCTGTTTTTT. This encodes CASSSRQGRIGELFF.

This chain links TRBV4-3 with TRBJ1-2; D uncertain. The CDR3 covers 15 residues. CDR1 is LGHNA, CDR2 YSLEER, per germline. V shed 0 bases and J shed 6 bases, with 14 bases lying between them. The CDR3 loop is CASSQDLNIGNGYTF. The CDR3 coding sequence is TGCGCCAGCAGCCAAGATCTAAACATAGGGAATGGCTACACCTTC.

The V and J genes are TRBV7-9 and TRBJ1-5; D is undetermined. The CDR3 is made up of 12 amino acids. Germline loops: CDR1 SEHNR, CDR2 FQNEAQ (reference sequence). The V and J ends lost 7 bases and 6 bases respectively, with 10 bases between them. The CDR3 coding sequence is TGTGCCAGCACCACCGGAAGTCAGCCCCAGCATTTT. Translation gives CASTTGSQPQHF.

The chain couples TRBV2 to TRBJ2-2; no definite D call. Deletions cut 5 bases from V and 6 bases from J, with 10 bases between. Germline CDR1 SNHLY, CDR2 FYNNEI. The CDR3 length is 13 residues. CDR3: CASSHSEAGELFF. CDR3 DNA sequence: TGTGCCAGCAGTCATAGTGAGGCCGGGGAGCTGTTTTTT.

Here the CDR3 reads CASSWGDNEQFF. The CDR3 region has the DNA TGTGCCAGCAGTTGGGGGGACAATGAGCAGTTCTTC. V gene TRBV6-2 or TRBV6-3 combines with J gene TRBJ2-1, with a tentative D call TRBD2 (6 bases). This CDR3 has 12 residues. V shed 4 bases and J shed 5 bases, with 6 bases lying between them. The germline V gene encodes CDR1 MNHEY and CDR2 SVGEGT.

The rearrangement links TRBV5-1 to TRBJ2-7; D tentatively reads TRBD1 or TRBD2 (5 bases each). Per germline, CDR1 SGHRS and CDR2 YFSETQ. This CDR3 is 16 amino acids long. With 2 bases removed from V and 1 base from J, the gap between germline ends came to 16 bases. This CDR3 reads CASSLGLQGSSYEQYF. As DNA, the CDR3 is TGCGCCAGCAGCTTAGGACTTCAGGGATCGTCCTACGAGCAGTACTTC.

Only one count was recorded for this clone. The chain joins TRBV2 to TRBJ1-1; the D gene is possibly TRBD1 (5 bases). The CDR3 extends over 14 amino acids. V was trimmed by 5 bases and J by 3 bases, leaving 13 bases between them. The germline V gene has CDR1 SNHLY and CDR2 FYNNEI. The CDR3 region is CASSLSGQDTEAFF. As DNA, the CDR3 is TGTGCCAGCAGTCTCTCGGGGCAGGACACTGAAGCTTTCTTT. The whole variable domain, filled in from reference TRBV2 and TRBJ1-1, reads EPEVTQTPSHQVTQMGQEVILRCVPISNHLYFYWYRQILGQKVEFLVSFYNNEISEKSEIFDDQFSVERPDGSNFTLKIRSTKLEDSAMYFCASSLSGQDTEAFFGQGTRLTVV.

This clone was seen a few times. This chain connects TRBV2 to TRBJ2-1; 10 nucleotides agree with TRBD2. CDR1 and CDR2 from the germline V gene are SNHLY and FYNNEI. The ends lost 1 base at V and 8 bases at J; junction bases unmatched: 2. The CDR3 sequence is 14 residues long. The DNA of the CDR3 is TGTGCCAGCAGTGAAGTACTAGCGGGGTATGAGCAGTTCTTC. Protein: CASSEVLAGYEQFF.

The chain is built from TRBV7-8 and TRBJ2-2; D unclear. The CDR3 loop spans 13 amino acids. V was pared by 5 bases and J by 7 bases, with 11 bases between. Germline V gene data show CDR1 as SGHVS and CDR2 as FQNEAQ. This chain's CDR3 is CASSPISDGELFF. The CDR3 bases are TGTGCCAGCAGCCCCATATCCGACGGGGAGCTGTTTTTT.

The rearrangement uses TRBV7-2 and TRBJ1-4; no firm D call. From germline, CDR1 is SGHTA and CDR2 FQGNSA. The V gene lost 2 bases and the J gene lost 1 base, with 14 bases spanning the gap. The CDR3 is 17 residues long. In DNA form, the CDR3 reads TGTGCCAGCAGCTTAATAGAGTCCCCCGAAACTAATGAAAAACTGTTTTTT. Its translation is CASSLIESPETNEKLFF.

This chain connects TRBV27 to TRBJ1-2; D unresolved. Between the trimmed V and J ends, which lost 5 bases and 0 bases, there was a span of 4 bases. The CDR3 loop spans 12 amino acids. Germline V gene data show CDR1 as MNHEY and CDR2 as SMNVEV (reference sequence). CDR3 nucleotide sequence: TGTGCCAGCAGTGGGTCTAACTATGGCTACACCTTC. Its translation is CASSGSNYGYTF.

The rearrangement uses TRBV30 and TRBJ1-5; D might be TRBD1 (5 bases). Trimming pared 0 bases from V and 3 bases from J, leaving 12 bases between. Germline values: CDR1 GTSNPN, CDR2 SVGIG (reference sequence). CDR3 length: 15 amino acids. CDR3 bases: TGTGCCTGGAGTGTTAGAACAGGTTACAATCAGCCCCAGCATTTT. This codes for CAWSVRTGYNQPQHF. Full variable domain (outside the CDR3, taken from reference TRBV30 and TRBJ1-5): SQTIHQWPATLVQPVGSPLSLECTVEGTSNPNLYWYRQAAGRGLQLLFYSVGIGQISSEVPQNLSASRPQDRQFILSSKKLLLSDSGFYLCAWSVRTGYNQPQHFGDGTRLSIL.

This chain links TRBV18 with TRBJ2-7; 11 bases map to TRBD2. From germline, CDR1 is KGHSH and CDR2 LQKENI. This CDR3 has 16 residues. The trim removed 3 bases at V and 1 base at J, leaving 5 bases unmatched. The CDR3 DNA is TGTGCCAGCTCACCCTTGCGACTAGCGGGGTCCTACGAGCAGTACTTC. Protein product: CASSPLRLAGSYEQYF.